This passage covers 5 T cell receptor beta chains from one sample sequenced in a study of T-cell memory formation after mild COVID-19. Using its own MiXCR run on the 5' RACE reads, TCRdb lists one record per CDR3 protein. The sample yields some 210,000 distinct CDR3 sequences, over 9.5% seen once. Material for sequencing was PBMCs or a T cell subset sorted from them (not recorded which). The receptors were gathered from a man younger than 30 who had mild COVID-19 (a few samples of this study predate the infection). Cell type and time point are not known.

The V call is TRBV6-2 or TRBV6-3, the J call TRBJ2-7; the D gene is possibly TRBD2 (6 bases). The germline CDR1 and CDR2 sequences are MNHEY and SVGEGT. The CDR3 loop spans 15 amino acids. The ends were cut back, 4 bases at V and 0 bases at J, with 13 bases in the middle. DNA for the CDR3: TGTGCCAGCAGTTCCGGGACTGGTCTCTCCTACGAGCAGTACTTC. As protein: CASSSGTGLSYEQYF.

The sample holds many counts of this clonotype. The chain has TRBV15 and TRBJ1-1; possibly TRBD1 for D (6 bases). This CDR3 has 15 residues. Germline V gene lookup returns CDR1 LNHNV and CDR2 YYDKDF (reference sequence). V lost 5 bases to trimming and J lost 5 bases, with 18 bases between them. The CDR3 region is CATSRTGGAGTEAFF. The CDR3 nucleotides are TGTGCCACCAGCCGAACCGGGGGCGCGGGAACTGAAGCTTTCTTT.

The chain uses TRBV12-3 or TRBV12-4 and TRBJ1-5; D is unresolved. This CDR3 is built from 14 residues. V dropped 3 bases and J dropped 5 bases, with 11 bases sitting between them. The chain's CDR3 is CASSFLGSDQPQHF. The CDR3 DNA sequence: TGTGCCAGCAGTTTCCTAGGGTCGGATCAGCCCCAGCATTTT.

This clonotype was seen more than once but under ten times. This sequence joins TRBV6-2 or TRBV6-3 and TRBJ2-3; 13 nucleotides agree with TRBD2. The CDR3 spans 15 residues. Germline CDR1 and CDR2: MNHEY and SVGEGT. Trimming took 5 bases from V and 12 from J; bases not matched to a gene: 11. CDR3: CASSRTSGGLPFQYF. The CDR3 DNA follows: TGTGCCAGCAGTCGGACTAGCGGGGGTCTACCTTTTCAGTATTTT.

V gene TRBV4-3 combines with J gene TRBJ2-6; no clear D. The CDR3 consists of 17 residues. The V and J ends lost 5 bases and 0 bases respectively, with 14 bases between them. CDR1 LGHNA and CDR2 YSLEER come from the germline V gene. CDR3 in amino acids: CASSERHPNSGANVLTF. The CDR3 nucleotides read TGCGCCAGCAGCGAAAGACACCCGAACTCTGGGGCCAACGTCCTGACTTTC.